This TCR beta chain was recovered during a study of PD-1 blockade in mismatch repair-deficient tumors. Study summary: Patients had approximately 11 mismatch repair-deficient cancer types and were previously treated and progressing.

Every patient had mismatch repair deficiency by PCR or immunohistochemistry. Three pembrolizumab responders had their TCRs sequenced. Generated by immunoSEQ multiplex PCR, the TCRdb table keeps only in-frame clones and is missing some. The sample has some 84,000 clones; over 75% are singletons. General study points: Tumor-resident clones, often absent from pretreatment blood, expanded after pembrolizumab and then contracted.

Trimming cost V 1 base and J 5 bases, with 8 bases left between them. The CDR3 runs 13 residues. The germline V gene has CDR1 MGHDK and CDR2 SYGVNS. Points on this clone: Its antigen is still unknown.

The specimen was peripheral blood, collected 12 weeks after starting pembrolizumab. The J gene is TRBJ1-1, the V gene TRBV25-1; D unresolved. This clonotype originated in an adult with mismatch repair-deficient cancer. The CDR3 DNA is TGTGCCAGCAGTGAATCCAAGGAGACTGAAGCTTTCTTT. It yields the protein CASSESKETEAFF.